This TCR beta chain comes out of a study of shared clonotypes between healthy human individuals. Findings and caveats of the study: Non-shared clonotypes were found to have lower generation probabilities than the clonotypes that were shared by all four of the sorted-subset donors. Sample collection involved blood only; tissue repertoires are likely different.

The protocol was immunoSEQ multiplex PCR, while the TCRdb copy is restricted to in-frame clones and leaves out a portion. The table includes 330,000 or so clones, about 74% detected once. A note on this clone: Antigen specificity is unknown.

Germline loops: CDR1 SEHNR, CDR2 FQNEAQ (reference sequence). V lost 2 bases and J lost 3, with 14 bases in between. CDR3 size: 15 residues. The sequencing input was memory CD4+ T cells sorted from blood. Subset described: CD45RA-negative fraction. The chain combines TRBV7-9 with TRBJ2-7; weak D call: TRBD1 (5 bases). The TCR comes from a man in his thirties or forties in good health. As DNA, the CDR3 is TGTGCCAGCAGCTTAATCTCAGGGATCTACTACGAGCAGTACTTC. Its protein is CASSLISGIYYEQYF.